These 14 T cell receptor beta chains originate from one sample sequenced in a study of cytomegalovirus exposure and HLA in healthy donors. The PCR used 60 Vbeta and 13 Jbeta primers. Sequencing used immunoSEQ multiplex PCR; TCRdb keeps in-frame clones, though not all of them. The sample holds 250,000 to 350,000 clones; just over 85% are singletons and the top ten take around 3.7%. Input material: PBMCs. Every receptor here comes from a man aged 35 to 55 in good health and CMV-seropositive.

The V gene is TRBV12-5, the J gene TRBJ2-3; 8 bases are a match to TRBD2. This CDR3 has 18 amino acids. Germline-derived CDR1 and CDR2 are LGHNT and FRNRAP. The V segment lost 1 base and the J segment 1 base; nucleotides outside the gene matches: 10. The CDR3 DNA reads as TGTGCTAGTGGTTTGGCACCAAAAAGCGGGAGCGGCACAGATACGCAGTATTTT. Protein product: CASGLAPKSGSGTDTQYF.

This chain joins TRBV2 and TRBJ2-2, with 8 positions matching TRBD2. The CDR3 consists of 13 residues. Looked up from germline, CDR1 is SNHLY and CDR2 is FYNNEI. V shed 6 bases, J shed 5 bases, and the junction held 2 bases outside the gene matches. As DNA, the CDR3 is TGTGCCAGCAGGGTAGCGGGAACCGGGGAGCTGTTTTTT. Translated: CASRVAGTGELFF. The whole variable domain, remainder taken from reference TRBV2 and TRBJ2-2, is EPEVTQTPSHQVTQMGQEVILRCVPISNHLYFYWYRQILGQKVEFLVSFYNNEISEKSEIFDDQFSVERPDGSNFTLKIRSTKLEDSAMYFCASRVAGTGELFFGEGSRLTVL.

The V gene is TRBV14, the J gene TRBJ2-3; 7 bases line up with TRBD2. The CDR3 consists of 14 residues. V shed 3 bases, J shed 2 bases, and the junction held 2 bases outside the gene matches. The germline gives CDR1 SGHDN, CDR2 FVKESK. In DNA, the CDR3 is TGTGCCAGCAGCCAGACTAGCCTCACAGATACGCAGTATTTT. Translating it yields CASSQTSLTDTQYF.

The V gene is TRBV28, the J gene TRBJ1-1; D may be TRBD1 (5 bases). The CDR3 is made up of 17 amino acids. CDR1 is MDHEN, CDR2 SYDVKM, per germline. V gave up 2 bases and J gave up 6 bases, with 22 bases separating them. The CDR3 sequence is CASSLGSGRAGYSEAFF. The CDR3 coding sequence is TGTGCCAGCAGTTTAGGGTCCGGCAGGGCCGGTTATTCTGAAGCTTTCTTT.

The chain has TRBV5-8 and TRBJ1-4; unclear D gene. This CDR3 has 12 residues. V lost 4 bases and J lost 7, with 8 bases in between. CDR1 SGHTS and CDR2 YDEGEE come from the germline V gene. CDR3 in amino acids: CASSPAGEKLFF. Written as DNA, the CDR3 is TGTGCCAGCAGCCCGGCAGGTGAAAAACTGTTTTTT.

The chain links TRBV2 to TRBJ2-5, with 7 positions matching TRBD2. CDR3 length: 16 amino acids. CDR1 and CDR2 (germline): SNHLY, FYNNEI. Trimming cost V 0 bases and J 4 bases; bases outside gene matches: 8. The CDR3, as DNA: TGTGCCAGCAGTGAAGCGCGACGGGCGGGAGTAGAGACCCAGTACTTC. Translation gives CASSEARRAGVETQYF.

CDR3 DNA: TGCGCCAGCAGCCAAGATAGGCTGGGGACTAGCGGGTACCAAGAGACCCAGTACTTC. This encodes CASSQDRLGTSGYQETQYF. J is TRBJ2-5 and V is TRBV4-1; 12 bases match TRBD2. V shed 0 bases, J shed 0 bases, and the junction held 8 bases outside the gene matches. This CDR3 has 19 residues. Germline V gene sequence: CDR1 MGHRA, CDR2 YSYEKL.

The CDR3 DNA reads as TGTGCCACCAGCAGAGGCGGGAGTCGGTACGAGCAGTACTTC. Protein sequence: CATSRGGSRYEQYF. The genes are TRBV15 and TRBJ2-7, with 7 bases matching TRBD2. Germline V gives CDR1 LNHNV, CDR2 YYDKDF (reference sequence). Germline trimming cut 1 base from V and 4 bases from J; bases unmatched to any gene: 4. The CDR3 length is 14 residues.

The chain joins TRBV27 to TRBJ2-1, with 9 nucleotides matching TRBD2. The ends lost 4 bases at V and 6 bases at J; junction bases unmatched: 10. Germline assignment: CDR1 MNHEY and CDR2 SMNVEV (reference sequence). The CDR3 is made up of 16 amino acids. This CDR3 reads CASSSRETSGGNEQFF. The DNA for the CDR3 is TGTGCCAGCAGTTCCCGGGAGACTAGCGGTGGCAATGAGCAGTTCTTC.

The V gene is TRBV11-2, the J gene TRBJ2-3, with 10 bases matching TRBD1. The germline CDR1 and CDR2 sequences are SGHAT and FQNNGV. The CDR3 has 16 residues. With 3 bases clipped from V and 3 bases from J, the junction kept 6 bases outside the gene matches. CDR3 amino acids: CASSFGPDRGTDTQYF. For the CDR3, the DNA is TGTGCCAGCAGCTTTGGCCCGGACAGGGGGACAGATACGCAGTATTTT.

Points on this clone: Other DNA sequences from this sample encode an identical CDR3 as well. V usage is TRBV2 and J usage is TRBJ1-5, with D possibly TRBD1 on 5 matching bases. The CDR3 runs 15 residues. Germline V lookup: CDR1 SNHLY, CDR2 FYNNEI. V was pared by 6 bases and J by 0 bases, with 12 bases between. The CDR3 is CASRAGQNSNQPQHF. The CDR3 region has the DNA TGTGCCAGCAGGGCTGGACAAAATAGCAATCAGCCCCAGCATTTT.

The gene calls are TRBV2 and TRBJ1-5; the match to TRBD1 covers 9 bases. From germline, CDR1 is SNHLY and CDR2 FYNNEI. The V gene end was trimmed by 6 bases and the J gene end by 6 bases; junction bases not matched to a gene: 6. The CDR3 extends over 14 amino acids. Written as DNA, the CDR3 is TGTGCCAGCAGGGTCACAGGGGGCCGTCAGCCCCAGCATTTT. This translates into CASRVTGGRQPQHF.

This clone was detected once. The junction departs from germline at one end; a sequencing error may be responsible. The chain carries TRBV7-9 and TRBJ1-1; D gene ambiguous. The CDR3 has 12 residues. CDR1 is SEHNR, CDR2 FQNEAQ, per germline (reference sequence). The CDR3 here is CSSSPRNTEAFF. For the CDR3, the DNA is TGTTCCAGCAGCCCCAGGAACACTGAAGCTTTCTTT.

A single count supports this clone. The V and J genes are TRBV30 and TRBJ1-1; weak D call: TRBD1 (5 bases). The CDR3 covers 14 residues. Germline assignment: CDR1 GTSNPN and CDR2 SVGIG (reference sequence). V shed 6 bases and J shed 0 bases, with 14 bases lying between them. The CDR3 coding sequence is TGTGCCTGTAGCCCTGGACAACTGAACACTGAAGCTTTCTTT. Protein sequence: CACSPGQLNTEAFF.